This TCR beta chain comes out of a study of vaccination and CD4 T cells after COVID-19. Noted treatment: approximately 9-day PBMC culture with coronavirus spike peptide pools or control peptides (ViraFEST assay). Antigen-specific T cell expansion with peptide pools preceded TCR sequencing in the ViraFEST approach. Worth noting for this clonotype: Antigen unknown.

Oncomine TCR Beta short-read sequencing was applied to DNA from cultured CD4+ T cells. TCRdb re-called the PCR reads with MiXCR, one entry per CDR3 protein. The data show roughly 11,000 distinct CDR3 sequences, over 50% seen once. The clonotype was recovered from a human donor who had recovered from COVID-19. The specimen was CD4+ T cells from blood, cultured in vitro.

This CDR3 is CASSLGFGTGGTEAFF. CDR3 nucleotides: TGCGCCAGCAGCTTGGGCTTCGGGACAGGCGGGACTGAAGCTTTCTTT. The chain is built from TRBV5-1 and TRBJ1-1, with TRBD1 matching over 8 bases. This CDR3 is 16 amino acids long. V lost 0 bases, J lost 5 bases, and 9 bases stayed unmatched. CDR1 and CDR2 from the germline V gene are SGHRS and YFSETQ.